Listed here are 19 T cell receptor beta chains from one sample, sequenced in a study of T-cell reconstitution after alpha-beta-depleted transplantation in children. Unique molecular identifiers featured in how the TCRbeta library was prepared. TCRdb independently ran MiXCR on the PCR reads; one entry per CDR3 protein. The sample records 350,000 to 500,000 distinct CDR3 sequences, 43% being singletons. The material was PBMCs, obtained before TCRalphabeta/CD19-depleted stem cell transplant. These receptors originate from a girl aged 2 to 10 with aplastic anemia, due to receive a stem cell transplant.

This clonotype was seen repeatedly, ten times or more. The V gene is TRBV5-1, the J gene TRBJ2-3, with D perhaps being TRBD1 or TRBD2 (5 bases each). This CDR3 spans 15 amino acids. Trimming shortened V by 0 bases and J by 4 bases, and 12 bases separated the two germline ends. CDR1 and CDR2 (germline): SGHRS, YFSETQ. Here the CDR3 DNA reads TGCGCCAGCAGCTTGGCCTGGGGGAACGCAGATACGCAGTATTTT. Its protein product is CASSLAWGNADTQYF.

CDR3 nucleotide sequence: TGTGCCACCAGCGGCCGGACTAGCGGTGGGGCCCAGTACTTC. Its translation: CATSGRTSGGAQYF. The rearrangement joins TRBV15 to TRBJ2-5; 10 bases map to TRBD2. J was trimmed by 9 bases and V by 5 bases; bases with no gene match: 9. Germline CDR1 and CDR2: LNHNV and YYDKDF (reference sequence). This CDR3 spans 14 amino acids.

The rearrangement links TRBV7-2 to TRBJ2-2; no definite D call. The CDR3 runs 14 residues. Trimming took 1 base from V and 8 from J, leaving 11 bases between them. CDR1 SGHTA and CDR2 FQGNSA come from the germline V gene. CDR3: CASSLEAPAGELFF. DNA for the CDR3: TGTGCCAGCAGCTTAGAGGCCCCAGCAGGGGAGCTGTTTTTT.

The chain has TRBV7-6 and TRBJ2-1; D remains unclear. This CDR3 has 14 amino acids. Trimming shortened V by 3 bases and J by 8 bases, and 14 bases separated the two germline ends. CDR1 is SGHVS, CDR2 FNYEAQ, per germline. The CDR3 here is CASSLARIRDEQFF. The CDR3 DNA is TGTGCCAGCAGCTTGGCCCGGATTAGAGATGAGCAGTTCTTC.

The chain links TRBV7-9 to TRBJ2-7; D possibly matches TRBD1 or TRBD2 (6 bases each). V gave up 1 base and J gave up 3 bases, with 19 bases separating them. Germline V lookup: CDR1 SEHNR, CDR2 FQNEAQ (reference sequence). The CDR3 contains 17 residues. CDR3 region: CASSLGGGGRGNYEQYF. CDR3 sequence (DNA): TGTGCCAGCAGCTTAGGAGGGGGAGGAAGGGGCAACTACGAGCAGTACTTC.

V gene TRBV6-2 or TRBV6-3 combines with J gene TRBJ2-5; D tentatively fits TRBD1 or TRBD2 (5 bases each). The V gene's germline CDR1 is MNHEY and CDR2 SVGEGT. The V end was cut by 5 bases, the J end by 2 bases, with 21 bases between. The CDR3 has 17 amino acids. The CDR3 sequence is CASSRRAPGTVQETQYF. Here the CDR3 DNA reads TGTGCCAGCAGTCGCCGGGCCCCCGGGACGGTTCAAGAGACCCAGTACTTC.

The rearrangement joins TRBV20-1 to TRBJ2-7, with TRBD1 as a possible D gene (5 bases). This CDR3 comprises 14 residues. Trimming cost V 0 bases and J 4 bases, with 13 bases left between them. Germline assignment: CDR1 DFQATT and CDR2 SNEGSKA (reference sequence). The CDR3 protein is CSAREPGKRYEQYF. Here the CDR3 DNA reads TGCAGTGCTAGAGAGCCAGGGAAAAGATACGAGCAGTACTTC.

The chain joins TRBV4-1 to TRBJ2-7; the D gene could be TRBD1 or TRBD2 (6 bases each). Germline V CDR1 and CDR2: MGHRA, YSYEKL. The CDR3 covers 17 residues. V was cut by 0 bases and J by 3 bases, with 18 bases left in between. The CDR3 region has the DNA TGCGCCAGCAGCCAAGATAGTCAGTATAAGGGGGGCTACGAGCAGTACTTC. Its protein is CASSQDSQYKGGYEQYF.

The rearrangement links TRBV20-1 to TRBJ2-1, with TRBD2 identical over 9 bases. Germline trimming cut 5 bases from V and 0 bases from J; bases unmatched to any gene: 5. The germline V gene encodes CDR1 DFQATT and CDR2 SNEGSKA (reference sequence). This CDR3 is built from 15 residues. The CDR3 is CSARGLASSYNEQFF. DNA for the CDR3: TGCAGTGCTCGCGGACTAGCGAGCTCCTACAATGAGCAGTTCTTC.

This clonotype appeared once. The chain is built from TRBV6-5 and TRBJ2-5; 9 bases map to TRBD2. J was trimmed by 7 bases and V by 0 bases; bases with no gene match: 9. The CDR3 has 16 residues. Germline assignment: CDR1 MNHEY and CDR2 SVGAGI. CDR3 amino acids: CASSYSSLAGSGTQYF. The CDR3 DNA reads as TGTGCCAGCAGTTACTCGAGCCTAGCGGGGAGCGGGACCCAGTACTTC.

The J gene is TRBJ2-7, the V gene TRBV20-1; 7 nucleotides line up with TRBD2. This CDR3 region has 13 residues. The germline gives CDR1 DFQATT, CDR2 SNEGSKA (reference sequence). Losses at the gene ends were 1 base for V and 9 bases for J; bases not matched to a gene: 9. The DNA for the CDR3 is TGCAGTGCTAGAGCCTTAACTAGCGCCGCGCAGTACTTC. Protein product: CSARALTSAAQYF.

The rearrangement joins TRBV20-1 to TRBJ2-1, with a possible D match to TRBD1 (6 bases). CDR3 length: 13 residues. V was trimmed by 4 bases and J by 6 bases, leaving 13 bases between them. Germline V gene lookup returns CDR1 DFQATT and CDR2 SNEGSKA (reference sequence). The CDR3 sequence: CSAIGGRGNEQFF. The CDR3 region has the DNA TGCAGTGCTATTGGGGGCCGAGGCAATGAGCAGTTCTTC.

V gene TRBV11-3 combines with J gene TRBJ1-1; D remains unclear. V gave up 3 bases and J gave up 8 bases, with 13 bases separating them. The CDR3 spans 13 residues. CDR1 and CDR2 from the germline V gene are SGHNT and YENEEA. CDR3 sequence: CASSLGPGSEAFF. The CDR3 nucleotides read TGTGCCAGCAGCTTGGGCCCGGGGTCGGAAGCTTTCTTT. The whole variable domain, remainder taken from reference TRBV11-3 and TRBJ1-1, is EAGVVQSPRYKIIEKKQPVAFWCNPISGHNTLYWYLQNLGQGPELLIRYENEEAVDDSQLPKDRFSAERLKGVDSTLKIQPAELGDSAVYLCASSLGPGSEAFFGQGTRLTVV.

The chain joins TRBV24-1 to TRBJ1-1, with D possibly being TRBD1 (5 bases). The CDR3 sequence is 11 residues long. V lost 4 bases and J lost 11, with 10 bases in between. The germline CDR1 and CDR2 sequences are KGHDR and SFDVKD. CDR3 region: CATSEGLNAFF. In DNA, the CDR3 is TGTGCCACCAGTGAGGGGCTTAATGCTTTCTTT.

In this sample, this clonotype turned up a few times. V and J are TRBV10-2 and TRBJ1-6; D is possibly TRBD1 (5 bases). CDR3 length equals 14 residues. The V gene lost 8 bases and the J gene lost 6 bases, with 14 bases spanning the gap. Germline CDR1 is WSHSY and CDR2 is SAAADI. The CDR3 DNA sequence: TGCGCCAGCGCTCTCACAGGACCTAATTCACCCCTCCACTTT. Residues: CASALTGPNSPLHF.

The chain has TRBV2 and TRBJ1-6; 8 bases align to TRBD1. CDR1 and CDR2 from the germline V gene are SNHLY and FYNNEI. Germline trimming cut 6 bases from V and 7 bases from J; bases unmatched to any gene: 5. The CDR3 covers 14 residues. CDR3 sequence reads: CASRRTGQNSPLHF. CDR3 coding DNA: TGTGCCAGCAGGAGGACAGGGCAGAATTCACCCCTCCACTTT.

The table lists this clonotype with many counts. In nucleotides, the CDR3 is TGCAGCATCTCCGGCCCGGGACAGGGGGAAAAACTGTTTTTT. Residues: CSISGPGQGEKLFF. The chain uses TRBV29-1 and TRBJ1-4, with 10 bases that match TRBD1. This CDR3 contains 14 residues. V lost 8 bases and J lost 8; bases outside the gene matches: 11. The germline V gene has CDR1 SQVTM and CDR2 ANQGSEA.

The chain links TRBV12-3 or TRBV12-4 to TRBJ2-5; 10 positions agree with TRBD2. V dropped 3 bases and J dropped 4; count of bases not matched to a gene: 17. The CDR3 contains 19 residues. The chain's CDR3 is CASSFGGPVAGGLGETQYF. CDR3 nucleotide sequence: TGTGCCAGCAGTTTCGGGGGACCCGTAGCGGGAGGTCTAGGAGAGACCCAGTACTTC.

V usage is TRBV9 and J usage is TRBJ2-1; no firm D call. The CDR3 loop spans 15 amino acids. V dropped 4 bases and J dropped 0 bases, with 11 bases sitting between them. Germline CDR1 and CDR2: SGDLS and YYNGEE. CDR3 sequence reads: CASSRSQSSYNEQFF. The CDR3, as DNA: TGTGCCAGCAGCCGTAGTCAGAGCTCCTACAATGAGCAGTTCTTC.